The 2 T cell receptor beta chains below come from one sample, sequenced in a study of blood T cell repertoires in COVID-19. The assay was immunoSEQ multiplex PCR, and TCRdb's table has in-frame clones only and misses some. The repertoire includes 130,000 to 150,000 clones, around 80% of them detected once, and over 7.5% sits in the top ten. The sample consisted of peripheral blood. The receptors derive from a woman aged 80 or older in a cohort sampled during active or convalescent COVID-19.

This chain joins TRBV19 and TRBJ1-6; maybe TRBD1 (6 bases). The CDR3 spans 14 residues. Germline V gives CDR1 LNHDA, CDR2 SQIVND (reference sequence). The V gene lost 7 bases and the J gene lost 10 bases, with 17 bases spanning the gap. In DNA, the CDR3 is TGTGCCAGTACCGAACAGGGATCGCGGTCACCCCTCCACTTT. Translating gives CASTEQGSRSPLHF.

The J gene is TRBJ2-3, the V gene TRBV5-6, with 9 bases that match TRBD2. V was pared by 3 bases and J by 5 bases, with 7 bases of the junction left unmatched. Germline loops: CDR1 SGHDT, CDR2 YYEEEE. The CDR3 consists of 15 residues. CDR3 sequence reads: CASSWLAGKKDTQYF. The CDR3 coding sequence is TGTGCCAGCAGCTGGCTAGCGGGGAAGAAAGATACGCAGTATTTT.